One sample yielded the 29 T cell receptor beta chains listed below, sequenced in a study of sequential checkpoint blockade in melanoma. Described treatment: randomized to nivolumab then ipilimumab (arm A) or the reverse (arm B). Clones were read by immunoSEQ multiplex PCR, and TCRdb kept only the in-frame ones, dropping some. The sample lists roughly 30,000 clones, about 83% occurring once. This specimen was CD8+ T cells sorted from blood (inferred from file names), taken from a patient given nivolumab and ipilimumab in sequence. The receptor set was obtained from a human donor with melanoma.

The J gene is TRBJ2-3, the V gene TRBV28; no firm D call. Germline-derived CDR1 and CDR2 are MDHEN and SYDVKM. With 1 base removed from V and 1 base from J, the gap between germline ends came to 12 bases. This CDR3 is built from 16 residues. This CDR3 reads CASSLSRYLGTDTQYF. In DNA form, the CDR3 reads TGTGCCAGCAGTTTATCGCGTTATCTAGGCACAGATACGCAGTATTTT.

This chain joins TRBV29-1 and TRBJ2-1; D might be TRBD2 (5 bases). Germline V lookup: CDR1 SQVTM, CDR2 ANQGSEA. The CDR3 consists of 12 residues. The ends were cut back, 3 bases at V and 7 bases at J, with 10 bases in the middle. This chain's CDR3 is CSVDLVANEQFF. The DNA of the CDR3 is TGCAGCGTTGACCTAGTAGCGAATGAGCAGTTCTTC.

This clone appeared a few times. The V gene is TRBV6-6, the J gene TRBJ2-7; no firm D call. Germline lookup yields CDR1 MNHNY and CDR2 SVGAGI (reference sequence). Trimming removed 6 bases at V and 6 bases at J, with 12 bases between. The length of the CDR3 is 12 residues. The CDR3 sequence is CASSPGYGEQYF. The CDR3 nucleotides read TGTGCCAGCAGCCCCGGTTATGGCGAGCAGTACTTC.

The genes are TRBV15 and TRBJ1-5; D possibly corresponds to TRBD1 (6 bases). Germline V gene data show CDR1 as LNHNV and CDR2 as YYDKDF (reference sequence). Trimming took off 5 bases at V and 2 bases at J, with 10 bases between the two ends. The CDR3 has 14 residues. CDR3 coding DNA: TGTGCCACCAGCGGCCAGGGGCGCAATCAGCCCCAGCATTTT. This translates into CATSGQGRNQPQHF.

This clone was seen once. This chain uses TRBV7-6 with TRBJ2-2; 8 nucleotides line up with TRBD1. J gave up 4 bases and V 6 bases, and 7 bases lay outside the gene matches. Germline V lookup: CDR1 SGHVS, CDR2 FNYEAQ. CDR3 length: 15 amino acids. CDR3 nucleotides: TGTGCCAGCAGGTCCAGGGGGCCGGGCACCGGGGAGCTGTTTTTT. Protein: CASRSRGPGTGELFF.

V and J are TRBV9 and TRBJ1-1; D may be TRBD1 (5 bases). This CDR3 has 17 amino acids. Germline assignment: CDR1 SGDLS and CDR2 YYNGEE. V lost 4 bases, J lost 1 base, and 20 bases lay in between. CDR3 residues: CASSPKPGGRQNTEAFF. In nucleotides, the CDR3 is TGTGCCAGCAGCCCCAAGCCCGGGGGGAGGCAGAACACTGAAGCTTTCTTT.

The V call is TRBV4-2, the J call TRBJ1-3, with 7 bases that match TRBD1. Germline CDR1 is LGHNA and CDR2 is YNFKEQ. V lost 4 bases and J lost 2; bases outside the gene matches: 2. The CDR3 covers 14 residues. This CDR3 reads CASSLRGTGNTIYF. CDR3 coding DNA: TGTGCCAGCAGCCTCAGGGGGACTGGAAACACCATATATTTT.

The V and J genes are TRBV4-3 and TRBJ2-1; 7 bases map to TRBD1. Germline CDR1 is LGHNA and CDR2 is YSLEER. This CDR3 is built from 17 residues. The J segment lost 1 base and the V segment lost 1 base, leaving 7 bases of the junction unmatched. The CDR3 DNA reads as TGCGCCAGCAGCCAAGTATGGGACAGTTCTTCCTACAATGAGCAGTTCTTC. Protein sequence: CASSQVWDSSSYNEQFF.

CDR3 amino acids: CAWSVEAGGIQYF. The CDR3 DNA reads TGTGCCTGGAGTGTCGAGGCCGGGGGCATTCAGTACTTC. The chain carries TRBV30 and TRBJ2-4; maybe TRBD2 (6 bases). The ends were cut back, 0 bases at V and 9 bases at J, with 12 bases in the middle. The length of the CDR3 is 13 residues. Looked up from germline, CDR1 is GTSNPN and CDR2 is SVGIG (reference sequence).

This chain joins TRBV19 and TRBJ2-1, with D maybe TRBD2 (5 bases). V was pared by 3 bases and J by 2 bases, with 8 bases between. Germline V lookup: CDR1 LNHDA, CDR2 SQIVND (reference sequence). The CDR3 extends over 14 amino acids. DNA for the CDR3: TGTGCCAGTAGTATTACGACTACCTACAATGAGCAGTTCTTC. This codes for CASSITTTYNEQFF.

The J gene is TRBJ1-1, the V gene TRBV6-1; 7 bases agree with TRBD1. Trimming removed 3 bases from V and 5 bases from J; junction bases left unmatched: 9. CDR1 MNHNS and CDR2 SASEGT come from the germline V gene. This CDR3 has 15 amino acids. In DNA, the CDR3 is TGTGCCAGCAGTGACCTACCGACAGGGAATACTGAAGCTTTCTTT. As protein: CASSDLPTGNTEAFF.

V is TRBV18 and J is TRBJ2-7, with 10 bases matching TRBD1. J was trimmed by 4 bases and V by 1 base; bases with no gene match: 4. The CDR3 runs 15 residues. Per germline, CDR1 KGHSH and CDR2 LQKENI. The CDR3 reads CASSPQGTGAYEQYF. The CDR3 bases are TGTGCCAGCTCACCACAAGGGACAGGGGCTTACGAGCAGTACTTC.

V and J are TRBV6-5 and TRBJ1-2; 7 nucleotides align to TRBD1. Per the germline V gene, CDR1 is MNHEY and CDR2 is SVGAGI. J gave up 6 bases and V 7 bases, and 2 bases lay outside the gene matches. The CDR3 extends over 11 amino acids. This chain's CDR3 is CASTTGNGYTF. CDR3 nucleotide sequence: TGTGCCAGCACGACAGGGAATGGCTACACCTTC.

This chain links TRBV6-5 with TRBJ1-1; D perhaps matches TRBD1 (6 bases). V was pared by 4 bases and J by 4 bases, with 13 bases between. CDR3 length: 14 residues. Germline V lookup: CDR1 MNHEY, CDR2 SVGAGI. Here the CDR3 reads CASSLSGERTEAFF. Here the CDR3 DNA reads TGTGCCAGCAGTTTATCAGGGGAGCGCACTGAAGCTTTCTTT.

The chain couples TRBV18 to TRBJ2-3, with TRBD2 as a possible D gene (5 bases). CDR3 length equals 14 residues. Germline V lookup: CDR1 KGHSH, CDR2 LQKENI. Trimming pared 3 bases from V and 2 bases from J, leaving 9 bases between. In DNA form, the CDR3 reads TGTGCCAGCTCACCCCCGGGGTCCACAGATACGCAGTATTTT. Translation: CASSPPGSTDTQYF.

V and J are TRBV5-1 and TRBJ1-5; 9 positions match TRBD1. Germline V gives CDR1 SGHRS, CDR2 YFSETQ. This CDR3 has 16 amino acids. V lost 3 bases to trimming and J lost 7 bases; unmatched junction nucleotides: 11. CDR3 residues: CASSSGPTGGGQPQHF. The CDR3 DNA is TGCGCCAGCAGCTCCGGCCCCACAGGGGGCGGACAGCCCCAGCATTTT.

The V call is TRBV4-3, the J call TRBJ2-3; D is ambiguous. CDR1 and CDR2 (germline): LGHNA, YSLEER. Deletions cut 4 bases from V and 1 base from J, with 9 bases between. The length of the CDR3 is 14 residues. CDR3 amino acids: CASSPSRGTDTQYF. CDR3 bases: TGCGCCAGCAGCCCCAGTCGGGGCACAGATACGCAGTATTTT.

This clone has just a few counts. The V gene is TRBV5-4, the J gene TRBJ2-3; no definite D call. Trimming took 2 bases from V and 5 from J, leaving 12 bases between them. Germline CDR1 and CDR2: SGHNT and YYREEE (reference sequence). CDR3 length equals 14 residues. The CDR3 spells CASSLGEVGDTQYF. The CDR3 coding sequence is TGTGCCAGCAGCTTAGGAGAGGTGGGAGATACGCAGTATTTT.

This chain uses TRBV4-2 with TRBJ2-3, with D perhaps TRBD2 (7 bases). Trimming took 5 bases from V and 0 from J, leaving 21 bases between them. This CDR3 is 18 amino acids long. Germline V gene lookup returns CDR1 LGHNA and CDR2 YNFKEQ. The DNA of the CDR3 is TGTGCCAGCAGCTTCCCTCGCGGGGGCTTAACTAGCACAGATACGCAGTATTTT. Encoded protein: CASSFPRGGLTSTDTQYF.

This chain connects TRBV4-3 to TRBJ2-3; D may be TRBD2 (5 bases). There are 16 residues in the CDR3. CDR1 is LGHNA, CDR2 YSLEER, per germline. V dropped 1 base and J dropped 0 bases, with 11 bases sitting between them. This CDR3 is CASSQVEGSSTDTQYF. In DNA, the CDR3 is TGCGCCAGCAGCCAAGTCGAGGGATCAAGCACAGATACGCAGTATTTT.

The CDR3, as DNA: TGTGCCAGCAGCTCCCCTCCACAGGGGAGTACCACTGAAGCTTTCTTT. Translating gives CASSSPPQGSTTEAFF. The chain is built from TRBV7-9 and TRBJ1-1; 7 bases match TRBD1. V shed 4 bases and J 4 bases; nucleotides not matched to a gene: 12. Germline CDR1 SEHNR, CDR2 FQNEAQ (reference sequence). This CDR3 region has 16 residues.

The chain carries TRBV28 and TRBJ2-7; D perhaps matches TRBD2 (6 bases). The length of the CDR3 is 15 residues. Deletions cut 3 bases from V and 2 bases from J, with 14 bases between. The V gene's germline CDR1 is MDHEN and CDR2 SYDVKM. This CDR3 is CASSFRGTLTYEQYF. In DNA, the CDR3 is TGTGCCAGCAGTTTCCGCGGGACTTTAACCTACGAGCAGTACTTC.

The rearrangement links TRBV4-3 to TRBJ2-1; no clear D gene. Trimming took 0 bases from V and 16 from J, leaving 19 bases between them. CDR1 is LGHNA and CDR2 is YSLEER in the germline V gene. This CDR3 comprises 14 residues. In DNA, the CDR3 is TGCGCCAGCAGCCAAGATCGAGCCAGCGACGGTGAATTCTTC. Amino acid sequence: CASSQDRASDGEFF.

The genes are TRBV27 and TRBJ1-4; TRBD1 matches at 8 bases. This CDR3 contains 17 residues. Germline CDR1 reads MNHEY; CDR2 reads SMNVEV (reference sequence). The ends lost 4 bases at V and 10 bases at J; junction bases unmatched: 17. DNA of the CDR3: TGTGCCAGCAGTTCCCTTCAAAGACAGGGGAGAGACCGAAAACTGTTTTTT. Residues: CASSSLQRQGRDRKLFF.

J is TRBJ2-1 and V is TRBV19; TRBD1 matches at 7 bases. Per the germline V gene, CDR1 is LNHDA and CDR2 is SQIVND (reference sequence). With V trimmed by 5 bases and J by 3 bases, 7 bases remained unmatched. The CDR3 loop spans 15 amino acids. The DNA of the CDR3 is TGTGCCAGTAGTCCACAGACAGGGATCTACAATGAGCAGTTCTTC. Translating it yields CASSPQTGIYNEQFF.

The chain uses TRBV7-6 and TRBJ1-1; 8 nucleotides line up with TRBD1. The V gene's germline CDR1 is SGHVS and CDR2 FNYEAQ. The CDR3 sequence is 17 residues long. Trimming at V came to 5 bases and at J to 0 bases, leaving 11 bases not matched to a gene. This chain's CDR3 is CASSIYPTGDMNTEAFF. The CDR3 DNA reads TGTGCCAGCAGCATATACCCGACAGGGGACATGAACACTGAAGCTTTCTTT.

V is TRBV19 and J is TRBJ2-5; no firm D call. Trimming took off 5 bases at V and 2 bases at J, with 6 bases between the two ends. CDR3 length: 12 residues. CDR1 and CDR2 from the germline V gene are LNHDA and SQIVND (reference sequence). CDR3 nucleotides: TGTGCCAGTAGTCCCTCTCAAGAGACCCAGTACTTC. Encoded protein: CASSPSQETQYF.

The chain recombines TRBV6-5 with TRBJ2-1; no definite D call. CDR1 is MNHEY, CDR2 SVGAGI, per germline. Trimming cost V 0 bases and J 5 bases, with 11 bases left between them. The CDR3 covers 15 residues. The CDR3 DNA reads as TGTGCCAGCAGTTACTCCGAGTTTCTACACAATGAGCAGTTCTTC. This encodes CASSYSEFLHNEQFF.

This rearrangement joins TRBV30 to TRBJ2-2; perhaps TRBD2 as D (5 bases). This CDR3 spans 15 amino acids. Germline lookup yields CDR1 GTSNPN and CDR2 SVGIG (reference sequence). The germline V and J ends were trimmed by 0 bases and 0 bases, with 8 bases remaining between them. CDR3 in DNA: TGTGCCTGGAGTGTCGGTAGCGCGAACACCGGGGAGCTGTTTTTT. Protein product: CAWSVGSANTGELFF.